The present T cell receptor (beta chain) was sequenced within a study of cytomegalovirus exposure and HLA in healthy donors. For the study at large: The approximately 720 first-cohort repertoires and the 130 or so validation repertoires shared the same platform, a later analysis reported.

With 2 bases clipped from V and 6 bases from J, the junction kept 8 bases outside the gene matches. CDR3 length: 16 amino acids. In germline, CDR1 is SGDLS, CDR2 YYNGEE. Of note for this clone: Its antigen is unidentified.

The method was immunoSEQ multiplex PCR; TCRdb's version includes in-frame clones alone and lacks a portion of them. The sample lists fewer than 120,000 clones; approximately 90% were seen once. Study outcomes and limitations: Altogether, about 160 TCR beta chains were recorded as cytomegalovirus-associated.

The source of this sequence is a young woman in good health and CMV-seronegative. V gene TRBV9 combines with J gene TRBJ2-2; 9 nucleotides match TRBD1. The sequencing sample was made of PBMCs. The CDR3 here is CASSVTGQGGAGELFF. In DNA, the CDR3 is TGTGCCAGCAGCGTCACGGGACAGGGAGGGGCCGGGGAGCTGTTTTTT.